This T cell receptor (beta chain) was retrieved from a study of regulatory T cells in long-lasting Graves disease. iRepertoire HTBI primers and Arm-PCR of CDR3 regions built TCR beta libraries. TCRdb passed the multiplex PCR reads through MiXCR, listing each CDR3 protein once. Of hundreds of thousands of distinct CDR3 sequences in the sample, roughly a sixth were seen once. This clonotype was counted many times. This CDR3 region has 14 residues. CDR1 and CDR2 (germline): MNHNS, SASEGT. V dropped 6 bases and J dropped 0 bases, with 12 bases sitting between them. The time point: newly diagnosed GD, antithyroid drugs for less than 3 months. PBMCs were the source of the RNA used for TCR sequencing.

The chain couples TRBV6-1 to TRBJ2-7, with unresolved D. The sample was peripheral blood mononuclear cells (PBMCs), taken at new diagnosis, from a patient treated with antithyroid drugs. The sequence derives from a female donor with Graves disease. CDR3 in DNA: TGTGCCAGCAGGGCGACCAGGAGCTCCTACGAGCAGTACTTC. Translating it yields CASRATRSSYEQYF.